These T cell receptor beta chains were read from a single sample in a study of CD8+ T cells in alopecia areata. Libraries were prepared by immunoSEQ multiplex PCR; TCRdb keeps only in-frame clonotypes and omits some of them. The data contain roughly 170,000 clones, around 58% of them singletons. Sample: CD8+ T cells sorted from blood, taken at week 24, from a patient treated with tofacitinib. These receptors originate from a human donor with alopecia areata. Both conserved end residues are part of each CDR3. The D gene is left open where the match is weak. Clone sizes are given selectively: once, few, many, or a class where the clone is expanded.

TRBV5-6,TRBD1,NA,TRBJ2-3,TGTGCCAGCAGCTTTGGACAGGGGACAGATACGCAGTATTTT,CASSFGQGTDTQYF
TRBV5-1,TRBD1,NA,TRBJ2-5,TGCGCCAGCAGCGTGACAGGGCGGGAGACCCAGTACTTC,CASSVTGRETQYF
TRBV6-5,NA,NA,TRBJ2-1,TGTGCCAGCAGTTCCCTCGGTCGATATGAGCAGTTCTTC,CASSSLGRYEQFF
TRBV5-6,NA,NA,TRBJ1-1,TGTGCCAGCAGGGAGGAGGGGGGCCAAGGAGTGAACACTGAAGCTTTCTTT,CASREEGGQGVNTEAFF
TRBV27,TRBD1,NA,TRBJ2-7,TGTGCCAGCACCTTTTCGGGGACAGGGGTAGGTGAGCAGTACTTC,CASTFSGTGVGEQYF
TRBV5-4,NA,NA,TRBJ1-2,TGTGCCAGCAGCTTGGGGTCGATCTATGGCTACACCTTC,CASSLGSIYGYTF
TRBV5-6,NA,NA,TRBJ2-3,TGTGCCAGCAGCTTGGTAGTCAGGGAAGAGAGTACAGATACGCAGTATTTT,CASSLVVREESTDTQYF
TRBV5-7,NA,once,TRBJ1-5,TGTGCCAGCGGCTCCATTCTTCCCCTTGGGGGCAATCAGCCCCAGCATTTT,CASGSILPLGGNQPQHF
TRBV13,NA,NA,TRBJ1-1,TGTGCCAGCAGCCAGGATATTGAAGCTTTCTTT,CASSQDIEAFF
TRBV5-1,NA,NA,TRBJ1-1,TGCGCCAGCAGCTTTGGGGTAGGGAACACTGAAGCTTTCTTT,CASSFGVGNTEAFF
TRBV5-1,NA,few,TRBJ2-7,TGCGCCAGCGCGGGGACAGCCCAATCCTACGAGCAGTACTTC,CASAGTAQSYEQYF
TRBV19,NA,NA,TRBJ2-3,TGTGCCAGTACCTCCGACAGTTACACAGATACGCAGTATTTT,CASTSDSYTDTQYF
TRBV9,TRBD1,NA,TRBJ1-6,TGTGCCAGCAGCCCCCGCGACAGGGAGAATTCACCCCTCCACTTT,CASSPRDRENSPLHF
TRBV27,NA,NA,TRBJ1-1,TGTGCCAGCAGTTCCGCTCAGGAGAACACTGAAGCTTTCTTT,CASSSAQENTEAFF
TRBV6-1,NA,NA,TRBJ2-7,TGTGCCAGCAGTGAATCGGGGCTATCCTACGAGCAGTACTTC,CASSESGLSYEQYF
TRBV10-3,TRBD1,NA,TRBJ2-7,TGTGCCATCAGTTGGACAGGGGACGGCGAGCAGTACTTC,CAISWTGDGEQYF
TRBV27,NA,few,TRBJ1-1,TGTGCCAGCAGTTTTAGGGGTTTGAACACTGAAGCTTTCTTT,CASSFRGLNTEAFF
TRBV4-2,NA,NA,TRBJ1-4,TGTGCCAGCAGCCAATACCAGGGAGGTGAAAAACTGTTTTTT,CASSQYQGGEKLFF
TRBV30,NA,once,TRBJ1-1,TGTGCCTGGAGTGTATCCCTGAGCACTGAAGCTTTCTTT,CAWSVSLSTEAFF
TRBV25-1,TRBD2,few,TRBJ2-2,TGTGCCAGCAACAGCGGGGCCGGGGAGCTGTTTTTT,CASNSGAGELFF